This TCR beta chain was sequenced in a study of cytotoxic CD8 clonotypes in ibrutinib-treated CLL. This CDR3 contains 15 residues. Looked up from germline, CDR1 is MNHNS and CDR2 is SASEGT. V was trimmed by 2 bases and J by 7 bases, leaving 14 bases between them. Only in-frame clones appear in the TCRdb table, and some are missing; sequencing was by immunoSEQ multiplex PCR. The sample holds 200,000 or so clones, 60% to 80% seen once. This TCR was recovered from a human donor with chronic lymphocytic leukemia. The material sequenced was PBMCs, taken after 12 months of ibrutinib treatment. The chain carries TRBV6-1 and TRBJ2-2; D might be TRBD2 (5 bases). CDR3 DNA sequence: TGTGCCAGCAGTGAATTCGGTAGGGAGAACGGGGAGCTGTTTTTT. The encoded protein is CASSEFGRENGELFF.